These 9 T cell receptor beta chains were all obtained from the same sample, sequenced in a study of T cells after yellow fever vaccination. TCRdb reanalysed the 5' RACE reads using MiXCR and keeps one entry per CDR3 protein. The table has a few hundred thousand distinct CDR3 sequences, 10% to 15% seen once. Material: CD4+ T cells sorted from PBMCs, obtained 45 days after the yellow fever booster vaccination. These TCRs come from a man aged 30 to 39 who received the YFV17D yellow fever vaccine.

This clonotype was recorded at least ten times. The chain employs TRBV29-1 and TRBJ2-7, with a possible D match to TRBD1 (5 bases). Trimming took 4 bases from V and 0 from J, leaving 13 bases between them. The CDR3 runs to 14 residues. Germline CDR1 and CDR2: SQVTM and ANQGSEA. The CDR3 loop reads CSVVGVPYSYEQYF. The CDR3 coding sequence is TGCAGCGTTGTAGGGGTCCCCTACTCCTACGAGCAGTACTTC.

The rearrangement uses TRBV6-1 and TRBJ2-1, with TRBD2 matching over 8 bases. The CDR3 loop spans 15 amino acids. The germline V gene encodes CDR1 MNHNS and CDR2 SASEGT. The junction had 10 bases not matched to a gene; V was cut back by 7 bases and J by 5 bases. The CDR3: CASKSGSAFNNEQFF. As DNA, the CDR3 is TGTGCCAGCAAAAGCGGGAGCGCCTTCAACAATGAGCAGTTCTTC.

The table lists this clonotype with a few counts. This CDR3 reads CASSLESDTGELFF. CDR3 DNA sequence: TGTGCCAGCTCACTAGAGTCAGATACCGGGGAGCTGTTTTTT. The rearrangement joins TRBV12-3 or TRBV12-4 to TRBJ2-2; tentatively, D is TRBD2 (5 bases). This CDR3 spans 14 amino acids. Trimming stripped 8 bases from V and 5 bases from J, with 15 bases between.

The V call is TRBV12-3 or TRBV12-4, the J call TRBJ2-4; TRBD2 matches 10 bases. V shed 3 bases and J 9 bases; nucleotides not matched to a gene: 5. The CDR3 covers 14 residues. CDR3 nucleotides: TGTGCCAGCAGTTTGTTAGCGGGAGGAGGCATTCAGTACTTC. Translating gives CASSLLAGGGIQYF.

V is TRBV18 and J is TRBJ2-5; D call uncertain. The CDR3 covers 13 residues. Trimming took 0 bases from V and 3 from J, leaving 5 bases between them. Germline loops: CDR1 KGHSH, CDR2 LQKENI. The CDR3 sequence: CASSPPRKETQYF. For the CDR3, the DNA is TGTGCCAGCTCACCACCAAGGAAAGAGACCCAGTACTTC. Full variable domain (missing parts from reference TRBV18 and TRBJ2-5): NAGVMQNPRHLVRRRGQEARLRCSPMKGHSHVYWYRQLPEEGLKFMVYLQKENIIDESGMPKERFSAEFPKEGPSILRIQQVVRGDSAAYFCASSPPRKETQYFGPGTRLLVL.

In this sample, this clonotype turned up a few times. The chain links TRBV28 to TRBJ2-2; D tentatively fits TRBD1 or TRBD2 (5 bases each). From germline, CDR1 is MDHEN and CDR2 SYDVKM. The ends were cut back, 6 bases at V and 6 bases at J, with 20 bases in the middle. The CDR3 consists of 16 residues. As DNA, the CDR3 is TGTGCCAGCAGCGGACACCGGGACCTACTGGCCGGGGAGCTGTTTTTT. This codes for CASSGHRDLLAGELFF.

This clonotype has only a few counts. The chain has TRBV4-3 and TRBJ2-7, with 8 bases identical to TRBD1. V lost 3 bases, J lost 7 bases, and 5 bases stayed unmatched. The CDR3 sequence is 13 residues long. Looked up from germline, CDR1 is LGHNA and CDR2 is YSLEER. The CDR3 loop reads CASSQDRVGEQYF. CDR3 DNA: TGCGCCAGCAGCCAGGACAGGGTGGGGGAGCAGTACTTC.

The chain is built from TRBV11-2 and TRBJ2-5; TRBD1 matches at 8 bases. The CDR3 extends over 16 amino acids. Per germline, CDR1 SGHAT and CDR2 FQNNGV. V shed 0 bases, J shed 4 bases, and the junction held 7 bases outside the gene matches. CDR3 nucleotides: TGTGCCAGCAGCTTAGATCTACCAGGGGGCCGAGAGACCCAGTACTTC. It encodes CASSLDLPGGRETQYF.

This chain joins TRBV29-1 and TRBJ2-1, with 9 bases that match TRBD1. The J segment lost 13 bases and the V segment lost 2 bases, leaving 15 bases of the junction unmatched. The CDR3 contains 15 residues. Germline V gene sequence: CDR1 SQVTM, CDR2 ANQGSEA. The CDR3 region is CSVEPTGGRVAPQFF. CDR3 nucleotide sequence: TGCAGCGTTGAACCTACAGGGGGCAGGGTGGCCCCACAGTTCTTC.